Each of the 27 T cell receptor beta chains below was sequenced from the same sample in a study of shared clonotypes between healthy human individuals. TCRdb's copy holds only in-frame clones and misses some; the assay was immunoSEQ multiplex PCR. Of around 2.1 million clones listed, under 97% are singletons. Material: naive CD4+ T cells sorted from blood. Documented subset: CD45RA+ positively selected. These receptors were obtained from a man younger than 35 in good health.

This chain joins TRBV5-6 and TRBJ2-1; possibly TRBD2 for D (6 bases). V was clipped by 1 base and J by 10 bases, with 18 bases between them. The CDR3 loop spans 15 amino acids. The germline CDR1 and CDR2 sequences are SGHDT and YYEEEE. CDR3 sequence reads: CASSLRLSGPSEQFF. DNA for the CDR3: TGTGCCAGCAGCTTGAGGCTTAGCGGCCCTTCGGAGCAGTTCTTC.

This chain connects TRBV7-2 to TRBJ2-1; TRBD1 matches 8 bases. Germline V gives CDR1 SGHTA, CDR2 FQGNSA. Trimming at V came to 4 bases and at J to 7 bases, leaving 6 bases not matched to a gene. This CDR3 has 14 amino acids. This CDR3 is CASSSGQGKNEQFF. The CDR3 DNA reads TGTGCCAGCAGCTCCGGACAGGGAAAGAATGAGCAGTTCTTC.

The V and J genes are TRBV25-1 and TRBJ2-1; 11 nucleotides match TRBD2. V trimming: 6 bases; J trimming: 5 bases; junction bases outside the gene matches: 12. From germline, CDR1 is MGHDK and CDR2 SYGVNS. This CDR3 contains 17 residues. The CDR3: CASRDRVAGGRHNEQFF. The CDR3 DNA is TGTGCCAGCAGGGACAGGGTAGCGGGGGGGCGCCACAATGAGCAGTTCTTC.

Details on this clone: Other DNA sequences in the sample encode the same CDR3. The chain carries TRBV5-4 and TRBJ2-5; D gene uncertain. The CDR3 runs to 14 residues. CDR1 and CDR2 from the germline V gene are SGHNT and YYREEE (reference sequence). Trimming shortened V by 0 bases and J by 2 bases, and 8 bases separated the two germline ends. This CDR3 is CASSLDRGQETQYF. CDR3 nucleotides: TGTGCCAGCAGCTTGGATCGCGGACAAGAGACCCAGTACTTC.

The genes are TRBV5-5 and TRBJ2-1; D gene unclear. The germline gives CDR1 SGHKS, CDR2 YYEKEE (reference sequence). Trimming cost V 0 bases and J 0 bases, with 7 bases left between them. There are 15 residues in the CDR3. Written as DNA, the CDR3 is TGTGCCAGCAGCTTGGAAGGGAACTCCTACAATGAGCAGTTCTTC. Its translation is CASSLEGNSYNEQFF.

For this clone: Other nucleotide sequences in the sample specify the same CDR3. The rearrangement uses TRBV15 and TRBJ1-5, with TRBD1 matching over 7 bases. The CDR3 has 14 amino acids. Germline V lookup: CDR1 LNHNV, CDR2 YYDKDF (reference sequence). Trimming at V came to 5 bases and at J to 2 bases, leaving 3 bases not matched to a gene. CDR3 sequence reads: CATSRDSRNQPQHF. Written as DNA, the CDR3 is TGTGCCACCAGCCGGGACAGCCGCAATCAGCCCCAGCATTTT.

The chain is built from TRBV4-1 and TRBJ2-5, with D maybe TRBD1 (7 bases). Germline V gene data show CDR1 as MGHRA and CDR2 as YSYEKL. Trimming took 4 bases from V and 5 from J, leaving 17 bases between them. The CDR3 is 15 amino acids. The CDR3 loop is CASSPSEGAGETQYF. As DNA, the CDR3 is TGCGCCAGCAGCCCCTCCGAGGGGGCGGGGGAGACCCAGTACTTC.

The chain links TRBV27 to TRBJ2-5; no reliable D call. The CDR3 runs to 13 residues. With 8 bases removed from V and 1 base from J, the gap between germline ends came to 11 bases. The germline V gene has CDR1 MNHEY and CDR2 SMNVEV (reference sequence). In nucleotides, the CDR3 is TGTGCCAGCCGTAGAGGTTTCCAAGAGACCCAGTACTTC. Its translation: CASRRGFQETQYF.

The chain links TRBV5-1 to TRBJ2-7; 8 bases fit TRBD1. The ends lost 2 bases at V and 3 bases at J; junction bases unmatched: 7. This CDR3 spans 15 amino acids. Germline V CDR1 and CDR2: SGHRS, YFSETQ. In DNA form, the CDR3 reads TGCGCCAGCAGCTTCCCCGGACAGGGAATCTACGAGCAGTACTTC. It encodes CASSFPGQGIYEQYF.

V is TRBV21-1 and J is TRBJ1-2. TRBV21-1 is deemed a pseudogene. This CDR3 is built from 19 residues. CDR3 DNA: TGTGCCAGCAGACGCTTAGAGGTTCTCCGGGACCCCTCGGGCTATGGCTACACCTTC. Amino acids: CASRRLEVLRDPSGYGYTF.

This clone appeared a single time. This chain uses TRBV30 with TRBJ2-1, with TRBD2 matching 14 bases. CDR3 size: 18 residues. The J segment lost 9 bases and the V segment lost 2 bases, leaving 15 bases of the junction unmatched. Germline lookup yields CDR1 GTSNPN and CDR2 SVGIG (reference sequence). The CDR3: CAWSMTSGRARGVTEQFF. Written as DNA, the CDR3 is TGTGCCTGGAGTATGACTAGCGGGAGGGCCCGGGGGGTGACTGAGCAGTTCTTC.

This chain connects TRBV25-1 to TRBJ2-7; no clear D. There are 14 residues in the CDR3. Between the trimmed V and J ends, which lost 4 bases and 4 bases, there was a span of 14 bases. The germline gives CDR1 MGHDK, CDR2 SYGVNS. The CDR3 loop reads CASSANSKQYEQYF. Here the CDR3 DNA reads TGTGCCAGCAGTGCGAACTCAAAACAATACGAGCAGTACTTC.

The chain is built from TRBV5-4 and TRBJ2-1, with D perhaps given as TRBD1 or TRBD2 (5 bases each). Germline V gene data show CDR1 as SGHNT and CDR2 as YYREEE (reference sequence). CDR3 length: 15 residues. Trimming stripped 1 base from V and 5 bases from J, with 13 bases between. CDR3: CASSLQGPPNNEQFF. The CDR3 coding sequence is TGTGCCAGCAGCTTGCAGGGACCCCCTAACAATGAGCAGTTCTTC.

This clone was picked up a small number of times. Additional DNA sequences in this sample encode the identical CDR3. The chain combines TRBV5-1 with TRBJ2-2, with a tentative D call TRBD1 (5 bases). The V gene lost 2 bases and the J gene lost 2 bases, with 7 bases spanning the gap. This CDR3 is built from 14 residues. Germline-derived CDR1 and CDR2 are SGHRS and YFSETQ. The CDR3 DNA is TGCGCCAGCAGCTTAGGGGTTAACACCGGGGAGCTGTTTTTT. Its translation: CASSLGVNTGELFF.

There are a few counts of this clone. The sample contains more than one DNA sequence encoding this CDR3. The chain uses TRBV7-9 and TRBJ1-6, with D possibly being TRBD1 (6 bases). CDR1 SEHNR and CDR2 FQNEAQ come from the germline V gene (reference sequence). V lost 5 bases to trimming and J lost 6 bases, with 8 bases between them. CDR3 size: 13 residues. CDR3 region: CASSLDSNSPLHF. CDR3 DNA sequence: TGTGCCAGCAGCCTGGACAGTAATTCACCCCTCCACTTT.

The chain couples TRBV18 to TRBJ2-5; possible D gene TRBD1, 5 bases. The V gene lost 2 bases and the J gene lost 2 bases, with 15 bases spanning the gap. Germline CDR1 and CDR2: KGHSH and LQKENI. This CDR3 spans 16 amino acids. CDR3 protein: CASSPRGTTRQETQYF. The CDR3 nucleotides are TGTGCCAGCTCACCAAGGGGCACAACGAGACAAGAGACCCAGTACTTC.

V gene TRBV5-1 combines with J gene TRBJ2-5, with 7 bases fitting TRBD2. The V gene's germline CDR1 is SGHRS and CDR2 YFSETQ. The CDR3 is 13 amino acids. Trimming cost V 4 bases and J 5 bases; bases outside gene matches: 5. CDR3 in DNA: TGCGCCAGCAGCCCCGGGCGGGGGGAGACCCAGTACTTC. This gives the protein CASSPGRGETQYF.

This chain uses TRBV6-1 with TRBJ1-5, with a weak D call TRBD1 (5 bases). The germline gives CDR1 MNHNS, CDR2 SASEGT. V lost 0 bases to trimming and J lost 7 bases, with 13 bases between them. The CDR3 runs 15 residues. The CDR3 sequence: CASSEALRRVQPQHF. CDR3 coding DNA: TGTGCCAGCAGTGAAGCGCTTCGCAGGGTACAGCCCCAGCATTTT.

The CDR3 DNA sequence: TGTGCCATCAGTGAGTCGAAGGGTCTAGCGGGTACCTACGAGCAGTACTTC. This gives the protein CAISESKGLAGTYEQYF. The V call is TRBV10-3, the J call TRBJ2-7; TRBD2 matches at 8 bases. V shed 0 bases and J 2 bases; nucleotides not matched to a gene: 9. Per the germline V gene, CDR1 is ENHRY and CDR2 is SYGVKD. The length of the CDR3 is 17 residues.

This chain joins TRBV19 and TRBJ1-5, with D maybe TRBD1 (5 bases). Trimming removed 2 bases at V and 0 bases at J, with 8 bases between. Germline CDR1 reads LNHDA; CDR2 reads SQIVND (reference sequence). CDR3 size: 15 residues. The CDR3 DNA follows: TGTGCCAGTAGTATATCACAGGATAGCAATCAGCCCCAGCATTTT. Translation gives CASSISQDSNQPQHF.

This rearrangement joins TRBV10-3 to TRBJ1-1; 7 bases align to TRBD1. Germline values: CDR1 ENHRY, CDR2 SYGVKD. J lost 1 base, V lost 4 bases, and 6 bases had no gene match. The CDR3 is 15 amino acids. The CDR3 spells CAISAQGGRNTEAFF. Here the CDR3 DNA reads TGTGCCATCAGTGCCCAGGGGGGGAGGAACACTGAAGCTTTCTTT.

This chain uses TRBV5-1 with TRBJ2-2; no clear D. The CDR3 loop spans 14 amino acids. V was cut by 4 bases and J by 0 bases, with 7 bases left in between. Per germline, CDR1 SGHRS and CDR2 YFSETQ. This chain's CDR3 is CASSATSNTGELFF. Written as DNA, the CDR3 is TGCGCCAGCAGCGCGACATCGAACACCGGGGAGCTGTTTTTT.

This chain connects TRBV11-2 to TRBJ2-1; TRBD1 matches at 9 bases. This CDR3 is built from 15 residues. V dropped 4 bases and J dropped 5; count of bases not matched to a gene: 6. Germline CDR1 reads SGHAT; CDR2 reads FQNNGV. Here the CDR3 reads CASSSGTGIDNEQFF. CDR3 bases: TGTGCCAGCAGCTCAGGGACAGGGATAGACAATGAGCAGTTCTTC.

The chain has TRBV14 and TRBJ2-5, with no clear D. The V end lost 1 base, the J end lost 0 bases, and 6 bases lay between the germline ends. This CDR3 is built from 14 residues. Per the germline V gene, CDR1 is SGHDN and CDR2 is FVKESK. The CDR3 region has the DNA TGTGCCAGCAGCCAAGGGACGTACCAAGAGACCCAGTACTTC. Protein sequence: CASSQGTYQETQYF.

CDR3 region: CASSPVDRSYEQYF. CDR3 in DNA: TGTGCCAGCAGCCCTGTGGACAGGTCCTACGAGCAGTACTTC. The chain has TRBV7-9 and TRBJ2-7; 7 bases map to TRBD1. The germline V gene has CDR1 SEHNR and CDR2 FQNEAQ (reference sequence). V lost 5 bases and J lost 1; bases outside the gene matches: 5. This CDR3 has 14 residues.

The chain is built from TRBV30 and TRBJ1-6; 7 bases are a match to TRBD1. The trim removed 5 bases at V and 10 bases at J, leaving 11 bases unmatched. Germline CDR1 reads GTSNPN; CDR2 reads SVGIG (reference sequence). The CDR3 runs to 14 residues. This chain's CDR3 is CAWALTGLGSPLHF. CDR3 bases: TGTGCCTGGGCCCTGACAGGGCTCGGGTCACCCCTCCACTTT.

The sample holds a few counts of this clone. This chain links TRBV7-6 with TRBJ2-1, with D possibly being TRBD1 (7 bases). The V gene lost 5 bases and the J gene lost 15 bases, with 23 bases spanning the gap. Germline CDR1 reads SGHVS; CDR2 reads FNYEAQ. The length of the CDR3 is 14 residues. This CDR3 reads CASSVIATQGGLFF. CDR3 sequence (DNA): TGTGCCAGCAGCGTAATCGCAACTCAGGGGGGCCTGTTCTTC.